A selection of T cell receptor beta chains follows, all from one sample in a study of T cell repertoires in cytomegalovirus infection. These receptors are not linked to any known antigen. TCRdb analysed the reads with MiXCR anew, one entry per CDR3 protein. The sample records hundreds of thousands of distinct CDR3 sequences, more than 40% being singletons. The material was cultured PBMCs, obtained from culture after CMV antigen stimulation. The source is a human donor in good health (CMV status not recorded). Some clones in this sample may be carry-over from other donors' samples. The CDR3 runs from the conserved cysteine through the conserved F or W. The order of the fields is J gene, D gene, clone size, V gene, CDR3 protein, CDR3 DNA. The D gene is left open where the match is weak. Size is omitted from some rows. Given values are once, few, many or a class for expanded clones.

TRBJ2-1	.	few	TRBV7-4	CASTRTGYNEQFF	TGTGCCAGCACCCGGACCGGCTACAATGAGCAGTTCTTC
TRBJ1-2	TRBD1	.	TRBV10-3	CAISERGWQGDNYGYTF	TGTGCCATCAGTGAGCGCGGCTGGCAGGGGGATAACTATGGCTACACCTTC
TRBJ1-2	.	.	TRBV6-6	CASSYSRQEEDYGYTF	TGTGCCAGCAGTTACTCGAGGCAGGAGGAGGACTATGGCTACACCTTC
TRBJ2-1	.	.	TRBV12-5	CASGWEQFF	TGTGCTAGTGGTTGGGAGCAGTTCTTC
TRBJ2-1	TRBD1	.	TRBV7-2	CASSPEGTGTYNEQFF	TGTGCCAGCAGCCCCGAGGGGACAGGTACCTACAATGAGCAGTTCTTC
TRBJ2-7	TRBD1	.	TRBV20-1	CSARERTGAAPYEQYF	TGCAGTGCTAGAGAGAGGACAGGGGCCGCCCCCTACGAGCAGTACTTC
TRBJ2-3	.	few	TRBV7-2	CASTLHHTGTQYF	TGTGCCAGCACCCTCCATCACACGGGGACGCAGTATTTT
TRBJ1-3	.	.	TRBV12-3/TRBV12-4	CASSELPTSVGTIYF	TGTGCCAGCAGTGAGCTTCCGACCTCCGTCGGCACCATATATTTT
TRBJ2-7	TRBD1	.	TRBV6-2/TRBV6-3	CASSGQGGSYEQYF	TGTGCCAGCAGCGGACAGGGAGGCTCCTACGAGCAGTACTTC
TRBJ2-7	TRBD2	.	TRBV5-5	CASSLSGGALAYEQYF	TGTGCCAGCAGCCTCAGCGGGGGGGCCCTCGCCTACGAGCAGTACTTC
TRBJ2-3	TRBD1	.	TRBV7-6	CASSLNRGGLSTDTQYF	TGTGCCAGCAGCTTAAACAGGGGCGGCCTAAGCACAGATACGCAGTATTTT
TRBJ2-1	.	.	TRBV9	CASSVQGRYNEQFF	TGTGCCAGCAGCGTACAAGGACGTTACAATGAGCAGTTCTTC
TRBJ2-1	.	.	TRBV7-2	CASSSGAALRFF	TGTGCCAGCAGCTCCGGGGCAGCTCTGCGTTTCTTC
TRBJ2-1	.	.	TRBV6-8	CASRLRDWRVNEQFF	TGTGCCAGCAGACTCCGGGACTGGCGAGTCAATGAGCAGTTCTTC
TRBJ2-3	TRBD2	.	TRBV7-6	CASSTSGGSTDTQYF	TGTGCCAGCAGCACTAGCGGGGGTAGCACAGATACGCAGTATTTT
TRBJ1-5	.	.	TRBV11-2	CACSPKAGASNQPQHF	TGTGCCTGCAGTCCTAAGGCGGGGGCCTCTAATCAGCCCCAGCATTTT
TRBJ2-5	TRBD1	many	TRBV7-2	CASRLPGTGGPETQYF	TGTGCCAGCAGGCTTCCCGGGACAGGGGGGCCAGAGACCCAGTACTTC
TRBJ2-7	TRBD2	.	TRBV27	CASSKLAGSSYEQYF	TGTGCCAGCAGTAAACTAGCGGGATCTTCCTACGAGCAGTACTTC
TRBJ2-6	TRBD1	few	TRBV25-1	CASSSTGVSGANVLTF	TGTGCCAGCAGTTCGACAGGGGTCTCTGGGGCCAACGTCCTGACTTTC
TRBJ1-5	TRBD1	.	TRBV6-6	CASRDPGGPNQPQHF	TGTGCCAGCAGAGATCCAGGGGGGCCCAATCAGCCCCAGCATTTT
TRBJ2-1	.	few	TRBV7-2	CASSSLGPGNEQFF	TGTGCCAGCAGCTCCCTGGGTCCTGGCAATGAGCAGTTCTTC
TRBJ2-1	.	.	TRBV6-6	CASSQRAPPYNEQFF	TGTGCCAGCAGCCAGAGGGCCCCCCCCTACAATGAGCAGTTCTTC
TRBJ2-1	.	many	TRBV7-6	CASSRRRTDEEWGHNEQFF	TGTGCCAGCAGCCGCCGACGGACAGACGAAGAATGGGGGCACAATGAGCAGTTCTTC
TRBJ1-2	TRBD1	once	TRBV29-1	CSVGPTRGEDGYTF	TGCAGCGTTGGGCCGACCAGGGGGGAGGACGGCTACACCTTC
TRBJ1-5	.	.	TRBV7-8	CASSRAGQPQHF	TGTGCCAGCAGCCGCGCCGGGCAGCCCCAGCATTTT
TRBJ2-7	TRBD2	.	TRBV7-2	CASSLSGLAQDEQYF	TGTGCCAGCAGCTTATCTGGACTAGCGCAAGACGAGCAGTACTTC
TRBJ1-4	TRBD1	.	TRBV12-3/TRBV12-4	CASRQGALRDEKLFF	TGTGCCAGCAGACAGGGGGCCCTTCGGGATGAAAAACTGTTTTTT
TRBJ1-4	.	.	TRBV10-3	CAISDGLSGNEKLFF	TGTGCCATCAGTGACGGTCTGTCTGGTAATGAAAAACTGTTTTTT
TRBJ2-1	.	few	TRBV7-2	CASSSDSYSYNEQFF	TGTGCCAGCAGTTCGGACAGCTACTCCTACAATGAGCAGTTCTTC
TRBJ2-3	.	many	TRBV7-2	CASSLTRDPTTDTQYF	TGTGCCAGCAGCCTGACTCGGGACCCAACCACAGATACGCAGTATTTT
TRBJ2-7	TRBD1	.	TRBV4-3	CASSQDTKKGQANSYEQYF	TGCGCCAGCAGCCAAGATACAAAAAAGGGACAGGCGAACTCCTACGAGCAGTACTTC
TRBJ2-7	.	many	TRBV7-8	CASSKELNYEQYF	TGTGCCAGCAGTAAAGAATTGAACTACGAGCAGTACTTC
TRBJ2-3	.	few	TRBV11-2	CASSFTRSRTDTQYF	TGTGCCAGCAGCTTCACGAGGTCCCGCACAGATACGCAGTATTTT
TRBJ1-3	TRBD1	.	TRBV6-6	CGGGQGAGNTIYF	TGTGGCGGGGGACAGGGGGCTGGAAACACCATATATTTT
TRBJ2-4	.	few	TRBV6-1	CASSVPYSGGLAKNIQYF	TGTGCCAGCAGCGTCCCCTATTCCGGAGGGTTAGCCAAAAACATTCAGTACTTC
TRBJ2-1	TRBD1	.	TRBV9	CASSPRQGNAYNEQFF	TGTGCCAGCAGCCCTCGACAGGGTAACGCCTACAATGAGCAGTTCTTC
TRBJ1-5	.	few	TRBV28	CASTLGQGSQPQHF	TGTGCCAGCACCTTGGGGCAGGGAAGTCAGCCCCAGCATTTT
TRBJ2-7	.	few	TRBV7-9	CASRQGTAYEQYF	TGTGCCAGCAGACAAGGGACTGCCTACGAGCAGTACTTC